The 19 T cell receptor beta chains given below trace back to one sample, sequenced in a study of shared T cell receptors in the human thymus. The data were produced by immunoSEQ multiplex PCR, yet TCRdb's version contains in-frame clones alone and is incomplete. The data hold about 610,000 clones, with over 75% observed a single time. Another study also made use of these data, one on human thymus T cells.

The specimen was thymocytes. All receptors derive from a boy in the first two years of life with a congenital heart defect.

This chain joins TRBV2 and TRBJ2-7; 8 positions match TRBD2. Trimming removed 4 bases from V and 3 bases from J; junction bases left unmatched: 8. CDR1 SNHLY and CDR2 FYNNEI come from the germline V gene. The CDR3 loop spans 15 amino acids. CDR3 region: CASSGRLREVYEQYF. CDR3 nucleotides: TGTGCCAGCAGTGGCCGTTTGCGGGAGGTCTACGAGCAGTACTTC.

Concerning this clone itself: Other DNA sequences in this sample translate to the same CDR3. The V call is TRBV30, the J call TRBJ2-7; 8 nucleotides align to TRBD2. Unmatched junction bases numbered 14, after V lost 3 bases and J lost 1 base. Germline CDR1 and CDR2: GTSNPN and SVGIG (reference sequence). This CDR3 is built from 17 residues. The CDR3 here is CAWSQASGSPFSYEQYF. In DNA form, the CDR3 reads TGTGCCTGGAGCCAGGCTAGCGGGTCCCCTTTTTCCTACGAGCAGTACTTC.

This sequence joins TRBV4-1 and TRBJ1-3, with 10 bases matching TRBD1. Germline-derived CDR1 and CDR2 are MGHRA and YSYEKL. Unmatched junction bases numbered 9, after V lost 0 bases and J lost 4 bases. The CDR3 loop spans 18 amino acids. The CDR3 protein is CASSQDVAGTGEGNTIYF. The CDR3 DNA is TGCGCCAGCAGCCAAGATGTTGCCGGGACAGGGGAGGGAAACACCATATATTTT.

J is TRBJ2-1 and V is TRBV4-3; possible D gene TRBD2, 6 bases. V was clipped by 4 bases and J by 8 bases, with 18 bases between them. CDR3 length equals 15 residues. From germline, CDR1 is LGHNA and CDR2 YSLEER. The CDR3 region is CASSLKFSAGYEQFF. CDR3 nucleotide sequence: TGCGCCAGCAGCCTCAAGTTCTCAGCGGGTTATGAGCAGTTCTTC.

This chain uses TRBV7-9 with TRBJ2-4, with D maybe TRBD2 (7 bases). The CDR3 length is 17 residues. Between the trimmed V and J ends, which lost 4 bases and 5 bases, there was a span of 21 bases. The germline gives CDR1 SEHNR, CDR2 FQNEAQ (reference sequence). CDR3 protein: CASSWGGSRKGENIQYF. CDR3 DNA: TGTGCCAGCAGCTGGGGGGGAAGCCGAAAGGGGGAAAACATTCAGTACTTC.

The chain carries TRBV6-1 and TRBJ2-7, with a possible D match to TRBD2 (6 bases). Germline CDR1 is MNHNS and CDR2 is SASEGT. CDR3 length: 18 amino acids. V was cut by 0 bases and J by 5 bases, with 23 bases left in between. Written as DNA, the CDR3 is TGTGCCAGCAGTGAAGCCCCGGGCGGCCGGCGGGAACCCCACGAGCAGTACTTC. Translating it yields CASSEAPGGRREPHEQYF.

This clone has just one count. This rearrangement joins TRBV19 to TRBJ1-1; D not resolved. The germline gives CDR1 LNHDA, CDR2 SQIVND (reference sequence). Trimming took off 1 base at V and 1 base at J, with 7 bases between the two ends. This CDR3 has 14 residues. This chain's CDR3 is CASSIGPGNTEAFF. The CDR3 DNA sequence: TGTGCCAGTAGTATAGGCCCAGGGAACACTGAAGCTTTCTTT. Variable domain in full (rest from reference TRBV19 and TRBJ1-1): DGGITQSPKYLFRKEGQNVTLSCEQNLNHDAMYWYRQDPGQGLRLIYYSQIVNDFQKGDIAEGYSVSREKKESFPLTVTSAQKNPTAFYLCASSIGPGNTEAFFGQGTRLTVV.

The V call is TRBV29-1, the J call TRBJ2-3; D may be TRBD2 (7 bases). V was cut by 6 bases and J by 12 bases, with 19 bases left in between. The germline gives CDR1 SQVTM, CDR2 ANQGSEA. CDR3 length equals 12 residues. CDR3 in amino acids: CSVPPRGEGQYF. In DNA, the CDR3 is TGCAGCGTGCCCCCGAGGGGGGAGGGTCAGTATTTT.

The CDR3 spells CASSRDRGPQLTNYGYTF. Here the CDR3 DNA reads TGTGCCAGCAGCCGGGACAGGGGACCTCAACTTACTAACTATGGCTACACCTTC. This rearrangement joins TRBV28 to TRBJ1-2; 10 nucleotides agree with TRBD1. Trimming took 6 bases from V and 0 from J; bases not matched to a gene: 13. CDR3 size: 18 residues. Germline CDR1 and CDR2: MDHEN and SYDVKM.

The chain recombines TRBV6-4 with TRBJ2-2, with 8 nucleotides matching TRBD1. V shed 6 bases and J 6 bases; nucleotides not matched to a gene: 9. Germline V CDR1 and CDR2: MRHNA, SNTAGT. The CDR3 sequence is 15 residues long. In DNA form, the CDR3 reads TGTGCCAGCAGGACTAAGACAGGGGTGGCCGGGGAGCTGTTTTTT. Its translation: CASRTKTGVAGELFF.

The V gene is TRBV6-4, the J gene TRBJ2-1; 12 bases line up with TRBD2. Germline CDR1 and CDR2: MRHNA and SNTAGT. V lost 6 bases to trimming and J lost 4 bases; unmatched junction nucleotides: 7. The CDR3 has 16 residues. CDR3 coding DNA: TGTGCCAGCAGGTTCGGACTAGCGGGATTGTACAATGAGCAGTTCTTC. Its translation: CASRFGLAGLYNEQFF.

The chain employs TRBV19 and TRBJ2-1; 8 bases line up with TRBD1. V lost 6 bases, J lost 3 bases, and 10 bases stayed unmatched. The CDR3 runs to 16 residues. Germline V lookup: CDR1 LNHDA, CDR2 SQIVND (reference sequence). The CDR3 protein is CASSPLQGASYNEQFF. The DNA of the CDR3 is TGTGCCAGTAGCCCCCTCCAGGGGGCTAGCTACAATGAGCAGTTCTTC.

In DNA, the CDR3 is TGTGCCAGCAGCTCTCGACTAGCGGGACATAGGTACGAGCAGTACTTC. Protein: CASSSRLAGHRYEQYF. The chain is built from TRBV13 and TRBJ2-7, with TRBD2 identical over 11 bases. Germline CDR1 reads PRHDT; CDR2 reads FYEKMQ (reference sequence). J was trimmed by 4 bases and V by 4 bases; bases with no gene match: 9. This CDR3 spans 16 amino acids.

The chain joins TRBV27 to TRBJ2-3; no definite D call. This CDR3 spans 13 amino acids. V lost 10 bases, J lost 1 base, and 12 bases lay in between. CDR1 is MNHEY and CDR2 is SMNVEV in the germline V gene (reference sequence). CDR3: CATSAVGTDTQYF. The DNA of the CDR3 is TGTGCCACCTCGGCGGTGGGCACAGATACGCAGTATTTT.

This clone was picked up a small number of times. The chain links TRBV29-1 to TRBJ1-4, with TRBD1 matching 7 bases. This CDR3 is built from 13 residues. Germline lookup yields CDR1 SQVTM and CDR2 ANQGSEA. J lost 6 bases, V lost 7 bases, and 8 bases had no gene match. The CDR3 region is CSARGQVDEKLFF. CDR3 nucleotides: TGCAGCGCCAGAGGACAGGTCGATGAAAAACTGTTTTTT. The full variable domain, completed using reference TRBV29-1 and TRBJ1-4, is SAVISQKPSRDICQRGTSLTIQCQVDSQVTMMFWYRQQPGQSLTLIATANQGSEATYESGFVIDKFPISRPNLTFSTLTVSNMSPEDSSIYLCSARGQVDEKLFFGSGTQLSVL.

The chain recombines TRBV30 with TRBJ2-2; 8 positions agree with TRBD1. The V and J ends lost 1 base and 3 bases, in that order; junction bases with no gene match: 7. The CDR3 sequence is 16 residues long. Per germline, CDR1 GTSNPN and CDR2 SVGIG (reference sequence). The CDR3, as DNA: TGTGCCTGGAGTGCCCGGACAGGGCCGGACACCGGGGAGCTGTTTTTT. Translating it yields CAWSARTGPDTGELFF.

This chain links TRBV11-2 with TRBJ2-5, with D unresolved. V lost 4 bases, J lost 2 bases, and 17 bases lay in between. CDR1 is SGHAT and CDR2 is FQNNGV in the germline V gene. The CDR3 contains 16 residues. CDR3 in DNA: TGTGCCAGCAGCTCGCATATATGCCCCGAGCAAGAGACCCAGTACTTC. As protein: CASSSHICPEQETQYF. Full variable domain (remainder filled in from reference TRBV11-2 and TRBJ2-5): EAGVAQSPRYKIIEKRQSVAFWCNPISGHATLYWYQQILGQGPKLLIQFQNNGVVDDSQLPKDRFSAERLKGVDSTLKIQPAKLEDSAVYLCASSSHICPEQETQYFGPGTRLLVL.

In its sample, this clone was seen once. This sequence joins TRBV28 and TRBJ2-7, with 8 bases that match TRBD2. The CDR3 is 14 amino acids. The germline V gene has CDR1 MDHEN and CDR2 SYDVKM. After removal of 5 bases from V and 2 bases from J, the junction contained 5 bases not matched to a gene. The CDR3: CASSTYGRAYEQYF. CDR3 sequence (DNA): TGTGCCAGCAGTACGTACGGGAGGGCCTACGAGCAGTACTTC.

The chain joins TRBV5-1 to TRBJ2-2; maybe TRBD1 (5 bases). Trimming cost V 4 bases and J 5 bases, with 21 bases left between them. This CDR3 comprises 17 residues. Germline CDR1 is SGHRS and CDR2 is YFSETQ. This CDR3 reads CASSQKDTLGWTGELFF. In DNA, the CDR3 is TGCGCCAGCAGCCAAAAGGACACTTTAGGATGGACCGGGGAGCTGTTTTTT.